The 8 T cell receptor gamma chains below all came from one sample that was sequenced in a study of gamma delta lymphoproliferative disorders and STAT genes. TCRdb called clones anew from the multiplex PCR reads with CATT. Here the sample spans a few thousand gamma-chain clones, around 8.2% being singletons. Genomic DNA from isolated PBMCs served as the sequencing template. Sequenced sample: blood. These receptors came from a human donor in good health.

This clone was found many times. The rearrangement uses TRGV4 and TRGJP2. TCRdb lists no J gene, so it was determined here by aligning the DNA to germline. Trimming cost V 9 bases and J 0 bases; bases outside gene matches: 7. CDR1 and CDR2 from the germline V gene are EGSTGY and YDSYTSSV. This CDR3 comprises 14 residues. The CDR3 spells CATRQYSSDWIKTF. The CDR3 coding sequence is TGTGCCACCCGACAATATAGTAGTGATTGGATCAAGACGTTT.

In its sample, this clone ranks as medium-sized. The chain joins TRGV3 to TRGJ1 or TRGJ2. TCRdb records no J gene; here it was assigned by comparing the DNA to germline. The CDR3 contains 14 residues. Germline lookup yields CDR1 VTNTFY and CDR2 YDVSTARD (reference sequence). Trimming cost V 0 bases and J 8 bases; bases outside gene matches: 10. This CDR3 is CATWDRPVTNKKLF. The CDR3 bases are TGTGCCACCTGGGACAGGCCGGTTACCAATAAGAAACTCTTT.

This clone is medium-sized (0.01 to 0.1%). This chain connects TRGV10 to TRGJ1 or TRGJ2. No J gene was available from TCRdb, and it was assigned here by a germline match of the DNA. TRGV10 is known as an ORF, though its function is uncertain. The CDR3 runs to 14 residues. V lost 8 bases to trimming and J lost 3 bases; unmatched junction nucleotides: 11. The CDR3 spells CAAWDYPLYYKKLF. In DNA, the CDR3 is TGTGCTGCGTGGGATTATCCCCTTTATTATAAGAAACTCTTT.

This clone is large. The chain employs TRGV10 and TRGJ1 or TRGJ2. TCRdb gives no J gene; it was assigned here by matching the DNA to germline. TRGV10 carries the ORF label, with uncertain function. The CDR3 is made up of 12 amino acids. The junction had 2 bases not matched to a gene; V was cut back by 8 bases and J by 0 bases. In nucleotides, the CDR3 is TGTGCTGCGTGGGGGAATTATTATAAGAAACTCTTT. Its translation: CAAWGNYYKKLF.

This clone is medium-sized in the sample. This rearrangement joins TRGV10 to TRGJ1 or TRGJ2. TCRdb does not report a J gene; here it was assigned by matching the DNA to germline references. TRGV10 is flagged as an ORF with uncertain function. This CDR3 contains 17 residues. Germline trimming cut 8 bases from V and 3 bases from J; bases unmatched to any gene: 20. This CDR3 reads CAAWVSRRGPPYYKKLF. CDR3 nucleotides: TGTGCTGCGTGGGTTAGCCGGAGAGGACCCCCTTATTATAAGAAACTCTTT.

This clone is medium-sized in the sample. The rearrangement links TRGV10 to TRGJP1. No J gene is reported in TCRdb; it was inferred here by comparing the DNA with germline. TRGV10 is noted as an ORF with a role that remains uncertain. V lost 8 bases to trimming and J lost 1 base; unmatched junction nucleotides: 2. This CDR3 comprises 13 residues. CDR3 nucleotide sequence: TGTGCTGCGTGGGCTACCACTGGTTGGTTCAAGATATTT. It is translated as CAAWATTGWFKIF.

This clone is categorized as medium-sized (0.01 to 0.1%). The genes are TRGV8 and TRGJP2. TCRdb lists no J gene, so it was determined here by aligning the DNA to germline. The CDR3 has 22 residues. Per germline, CDR1 VENAVY and CDR2 YDSYNSRV. The junction had 28 bases not matched to a gene; V was cut back by 0 bases and J by 6 bases. The CDR3 reads CATWDRSKRSDWILAGDWIKTF. As DNA, the CDR3 is TGTGCCACCTGGGATAGGTCGAAACGTAGTGATTGGATTTTAGCGGGTGATTGGATCAAGACGTTT.

This clone is labeled medium-sized. The chain links TRGV3 to TRGJ1 or TRGJ2. Here the J gene came from matching the DNA to germline, since TCRdb omits it. The germline V gene encodes CDR1 VTNTFY and CDR2 YDVSTARD (reference sequence). With 0 bases clipped from V and 4 bases from J, the junction kept 6 bases outside the gene matches. The CDR3 runs to 14 residues. CDR3 protein: CATWDRPLYYKKLF. The CDR3 nucleotides are TGTGCCACCTGGGACAGGCCCCTCTATTATAAGAAACTCTTT.